Sequencing of this TCR beta chain was carried out in a study of beta chain features in type 1 diabetes. Background on the study: Patient and healthy donor groups were alike in age, gender and cell yields.

As every portion of the isolated RNA was reverse transcribed, the sequencing read expressed TCRB transcripts. Profiled with immunoSEQ multiplex PCR; TCRdb holds only in-frame clones, not every one. The sample lists approximately 15,000 clones, roughly 40% occurring once. The CDR3 has 15 residues. Germline V gene data show CDR1 as SGHTA and CDR2 as FQGNSA. Unmatched junction bases numbered 7, after V lost 5 bases and J lost 3 bases. Study-wide results and limits: Patients with type 1 diabetes showed fewer VDJ junction insertions and more deletions. Within patients, naive, central memory and Treg TCRB repertoires seemed more similar than within healthy donors.

With respect to this clone: Its antigen is as yet unknown.

Sequenced input: stem cell memory CD4+ T cells from blood. The chain joins TRBV7-2 to TRBJ1-2, with 9 bases fitting TRBD1. This sequence originates from a middle-aged woman in good health. The CDR3 loop is CASSKRQGEDYGYTF. CDR3 DNA: TGTGCCAGCAGCAAAAGACAGGGGGAGGACTATGGCTACACCTTC. Filled out from reference TRBV7-2 and TRBJ1-2, the complete variable domain reads GAGVSQSPSNKVTEKGKDVELRCDPISGHTALYWYRQSLGQGLEFLIYFQGNSAPDKSGLPSDRFSAERTGGSVSTLTIQRTQQEDSAVYLCASSKRQGEDYGYTFGSGTRLTVV.